The rows below give T cell receptor beta chains drawn from one sample of a study of control samples from healthy donors and cancer patients. Assay used: immunoSEQ multiplex PCR; TCRdb lists only in-frame clones, some missing. The top ten hold 3% to 4.5% of the sample, which has about 85,000 clones, 75% to 95% seen once. Material: blood. The receptors shown here come from a woman between 18 and 29 years old in good health. Both conserved end residues are part of each CDR3.

v_gene: TRBV12-3/TRBV12-4
j_gene: TRBJ1-6
CDR3aa: CASSLLFGSPLHF

v_gene: TRBV11-3
j_gene: TRBJ1-2
CDR3aa: CASRSDGPDRDYGYTF

v_gene: TRBV7-6
j_gene: TRBJ2-5
CDR3aa: CASSLVDSSWETQYF

v_gene: TRBV11-2
j_gene: TRBJ2-7
CDR3aa: CASSLDRGNEQYF

v_gene: TRBV4-1
j_gene: TRBJ2-5
CDR3aa: CASNQGEETQYF

v_gene: TRBV25-1
j_gene: TRBJ2-7
CDR3aa: CASSAQGGYEQYF

v_gene: TRBV2
j_gene: TRBJ1-4
CDR3aa: CASGLTQNEKLFF

v_gene: TRBV7-2
j_gene: TRBJ1-1
CDR3aa: CASSLGGVLNTEAFF

v_gene: TRBV15
j_gene: TRBJ2-1
CDR3aa: CATSRELAGINEQFF

v_gene: TRBV27
j_gene: TRBJ2-1
CDR3aa: CASIASGQQNEQFF

v_gene: TRBV2
j_gene: TRBJ2-7
CDR3aa: CASSADYPSYEQYF

v_gene: TRBV2
j_gene: TRBJ1-1
CDR3aa: CASRAQLMNTEAFF

v_gene: TRBV3-1/TRBV3-2
j_gene: TRBJ1-1
CDR3aa: CASSRTPPIGHGIF

v_gene: TRBV15
j_gene: TRBJ1-2
CDR3aa: CATSKEQGAFGYTF

v_gene: TRBV12-5
j_gene: TRBJ2-7
CDR3aa: CASGLVLGGSSYEQYF

v_gene: TRBV6-4
j_gene: TRBJ1-2
CDR3aa: CASSAGEGGYTF

v_gene: TRBV4-2
j_gene: TRBJ2-3
CDR3aa: CASQDQRGGPDTQYF

v_gene: TRBV6-5
j_gene: TRBJ1-1
CDR3aa: CASSYHRGDTEAFF

v_gene: TRBV5-5
j_gene: TRBJ2-7
CDR3aa: CASSLKSGSTSYEQYF

v_gene: TRBV7-9
j_gene: TRBJ1-2
CDR3aa: CASPRGGGYTF

v_gene: TRBV7-8
j_gene: TRBJ2-7
CDR3aa: CASSLAGPGTVTYEQYF

v_gene: TRBV11-1
j_gene: TRBJ1-1
CDR3aa: CASSDRDRGLRTEAFF

v_gene: TRBV5-1
j_gene: TRBJ2-3
CDR3aa: CASTTGDRDTDTQYF

v_gene: TRBV7-6
j_gene: TRBJ1-1
CDR3aa: CASSLVQGARTEAFF

v_gene: TRBV7-9
j_gene: TRBJ1-4
CDR3aa: CASSPPRTSSEKLFF

v_gene: TRBV6-6
j_gene: TRBJ2-7
CDR3aa: CASSTGGNYEQYF

v_gene: TRBV27
j_gene: TRBJ1-3
CDR3aa: CASSDGNTIYF

v_gene: TRBV9
j_gene: TRBJ1-3
CDR3aa: CASSVEGRGLGNTIYF

v_gene: TRBV9
j_gene: TRBJ2-5
CDR3aa: CASSVIQDGETQYF